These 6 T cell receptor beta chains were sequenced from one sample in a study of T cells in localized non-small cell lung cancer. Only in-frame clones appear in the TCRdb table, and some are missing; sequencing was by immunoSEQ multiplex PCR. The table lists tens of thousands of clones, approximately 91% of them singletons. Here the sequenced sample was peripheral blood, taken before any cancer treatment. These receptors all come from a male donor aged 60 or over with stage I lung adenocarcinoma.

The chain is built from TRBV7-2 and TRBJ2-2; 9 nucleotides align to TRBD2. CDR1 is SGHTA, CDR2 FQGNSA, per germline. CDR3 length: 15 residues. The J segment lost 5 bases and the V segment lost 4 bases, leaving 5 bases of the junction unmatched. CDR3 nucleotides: TGTGCCAGCAGCTCACTAGCGGGCGGGACCGGGGAGCTGTTTTTT. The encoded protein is CASSSLAGGTGELFF.

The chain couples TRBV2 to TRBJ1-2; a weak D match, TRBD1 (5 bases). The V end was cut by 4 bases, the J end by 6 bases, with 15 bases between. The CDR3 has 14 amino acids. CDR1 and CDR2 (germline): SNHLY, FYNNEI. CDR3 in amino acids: CASSGGLHGHGYTF. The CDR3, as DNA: TGTGCCAGCAGTGGGGGGTTGCACGGTCATGGCTACACCTTC.

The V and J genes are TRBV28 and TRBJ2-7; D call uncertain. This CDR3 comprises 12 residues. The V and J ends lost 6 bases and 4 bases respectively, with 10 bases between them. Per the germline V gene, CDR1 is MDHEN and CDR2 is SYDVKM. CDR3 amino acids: CASSWVGYEQYF. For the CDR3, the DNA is TGTGCCAGCAGCTGGGTCGGTTACGAGCAGTACTTC.

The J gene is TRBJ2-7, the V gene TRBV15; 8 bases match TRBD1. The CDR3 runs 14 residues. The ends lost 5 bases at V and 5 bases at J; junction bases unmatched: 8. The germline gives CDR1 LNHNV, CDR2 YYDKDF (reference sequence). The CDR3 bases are TGTGCCACCAGCCCTACGACAGGGGCCGACGAGCAGTACTTC. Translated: CATSPTTGADEQYF. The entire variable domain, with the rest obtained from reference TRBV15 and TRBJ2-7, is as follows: DAMVIQNPRYQVTQFGKPVTLSCSQTLNHNVMYWYQQKSSQAPKLLFHYYDKDFNNEADTPDNFQSRRPNTSFCFLDIRSPGLGDTAMYLCATSPTTGADEQYFGPGTRLTVT.

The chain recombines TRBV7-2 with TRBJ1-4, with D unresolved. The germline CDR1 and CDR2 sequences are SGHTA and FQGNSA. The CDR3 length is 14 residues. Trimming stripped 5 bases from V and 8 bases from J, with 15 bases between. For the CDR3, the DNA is TGTGCCAGCAGCCCCGATACCGGCAGGGAAAAACTGTTTTTT. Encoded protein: CASSPDTGREKLFF. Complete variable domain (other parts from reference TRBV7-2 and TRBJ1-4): GAGVSQSPSNKVTEKGKDVELRCDPISGHTALYWYRQSLGQGLEFLIYFQGNSAPDKSGLPSDRFSAERTGGSVSTLTIQRTQQEDSAVYLCASSPDTGREKLFFGSGTQLSVL.

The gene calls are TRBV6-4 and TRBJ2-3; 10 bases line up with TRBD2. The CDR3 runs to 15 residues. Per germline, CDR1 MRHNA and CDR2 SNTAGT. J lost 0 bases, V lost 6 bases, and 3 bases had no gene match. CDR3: CASSTSGASTDTQYF. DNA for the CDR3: TGTGCCAGCAGCACTAGCGGGGCTAGCACAGATACGCAGTATTTT.